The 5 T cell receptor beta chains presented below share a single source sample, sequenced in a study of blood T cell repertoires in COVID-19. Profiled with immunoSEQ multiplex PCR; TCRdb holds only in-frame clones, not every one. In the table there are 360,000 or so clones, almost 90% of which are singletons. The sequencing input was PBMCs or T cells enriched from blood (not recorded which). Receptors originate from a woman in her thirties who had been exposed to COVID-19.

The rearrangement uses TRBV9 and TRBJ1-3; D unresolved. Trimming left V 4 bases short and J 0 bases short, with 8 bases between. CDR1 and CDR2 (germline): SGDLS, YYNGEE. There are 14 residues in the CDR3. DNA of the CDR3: TGTGCCAGCAGCTCCCCCAGCTCTGGAAACACCATATATTTT. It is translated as CASSSPSSGNTIYF.

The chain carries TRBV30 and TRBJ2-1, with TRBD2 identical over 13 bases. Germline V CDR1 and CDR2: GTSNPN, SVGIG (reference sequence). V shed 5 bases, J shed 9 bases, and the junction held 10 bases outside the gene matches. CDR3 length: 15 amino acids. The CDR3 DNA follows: TGTGCCTGGGGACGGACTAGCGGGAGTTATGGTGAGCAGTTCTTC. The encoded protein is CAWGRTSGSYGEQFF.

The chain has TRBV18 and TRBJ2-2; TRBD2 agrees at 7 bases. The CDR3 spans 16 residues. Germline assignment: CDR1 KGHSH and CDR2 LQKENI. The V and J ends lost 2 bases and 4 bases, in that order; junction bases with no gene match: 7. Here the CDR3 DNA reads TGTGCCAGCTCACCATGGGTCAGCGGGGTCACCGGGGAGCTGTTTTTT. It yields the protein CASSPWVSGVTGELFF.

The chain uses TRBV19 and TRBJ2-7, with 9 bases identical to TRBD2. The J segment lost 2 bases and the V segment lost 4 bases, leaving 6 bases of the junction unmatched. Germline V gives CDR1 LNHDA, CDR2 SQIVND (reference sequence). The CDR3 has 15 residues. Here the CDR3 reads CASSKKAGGTYEQYF. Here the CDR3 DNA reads TGTGCCAGTAGTAAAAAAGCGGGAGGCACCTACGAGCAGTACTTC.

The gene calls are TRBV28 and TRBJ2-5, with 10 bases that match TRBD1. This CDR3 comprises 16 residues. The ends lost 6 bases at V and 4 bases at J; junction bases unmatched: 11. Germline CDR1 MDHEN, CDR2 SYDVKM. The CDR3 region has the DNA TGTGCCAGCAGCCTCCCTCCCGGACAGGGGGTAGAGACCCAGTACTTC. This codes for CASSLPPGQGVETQYF.